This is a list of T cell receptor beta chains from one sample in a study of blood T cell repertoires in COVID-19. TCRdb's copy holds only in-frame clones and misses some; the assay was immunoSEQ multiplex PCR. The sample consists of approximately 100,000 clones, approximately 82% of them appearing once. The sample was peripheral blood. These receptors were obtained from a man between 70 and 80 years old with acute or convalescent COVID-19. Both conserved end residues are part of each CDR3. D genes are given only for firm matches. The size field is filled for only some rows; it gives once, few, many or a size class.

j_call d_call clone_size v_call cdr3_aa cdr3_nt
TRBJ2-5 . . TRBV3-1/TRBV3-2 CASSPQGLGETQYF TGTGCCAGCAGCCCTCAGGGCCTGGGAGAGACCCAGTACTTC
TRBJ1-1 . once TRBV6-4 CASSALLNTEAFF TGTGCCAGCAGTGCTTTGTTGAACACTGAAGCTTTCTTT
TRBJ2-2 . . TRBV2 CASSSGTSATGELFF TGTGCCAGCAGTTCCGGGACTTCGGCCACCGGGGAGCTGTTTTTT
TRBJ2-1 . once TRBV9 CASSDGTYYNEQFF TGTGCCAGCAGCGATGGGACTTATTACAATGAGCAGTTCTTC
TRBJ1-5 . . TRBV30 CAWSGPGNQPQHF TGTGCCTGGAGTGGACCGGGAAACCAGCCCCAGCATTTT
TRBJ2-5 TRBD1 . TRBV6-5 CASSYSGQGPGDQYF TGTGCCAGCAGTTACTCGGGACAGGGGCCAGGGGACCAGTACTTC
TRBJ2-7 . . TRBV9 CASSKDFKTYEQYF TGTGCCAGCAGCAAGGACTTTAAAACCTACGAGCAGTACTTC
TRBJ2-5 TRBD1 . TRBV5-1 CASSLGDRGGQETQYF TGCGCCAGCAGCTTGGGTGACAGGGGAGGACAAGAGACCCAGTACTTC
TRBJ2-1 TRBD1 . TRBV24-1 CATSVLTGQAQFF TGTGCCACCAGTGTCCTCACTGGACAGGCACAGTTCTTC
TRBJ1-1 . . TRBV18 CASSHSTAETAEAFF TGTGCCAGCTCACACTCGACAGCAGAGACGGCCGAAGCTTTCTTT
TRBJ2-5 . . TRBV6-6 CASSYGKGTQQETQYF TGTGCCAGCAGTTATGGGAAAGGGACTCAACAAGAGACCCAGTACTTC
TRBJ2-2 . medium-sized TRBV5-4 CASRLGGTGELFF TGTGCCAGCAGACTAGGAGGGACCGGGGAGCTGTTTTTT
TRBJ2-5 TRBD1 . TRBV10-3 CAISTGTGGRETQYF TGTGCCATCAGCACCGGGACAGGGGGCCGGGAGACCCAGTACTTC
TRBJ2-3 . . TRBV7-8 CASSWDKGVDTQYF TGTGCCAGCAGCTGGGATAAGGGGGTAGATACGCAGTATTTT
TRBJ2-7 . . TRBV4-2 CASSQAPNNGQYF TGTGCCAGCAGCCAAGCGCCCAATAACGGGCAGTACTTC
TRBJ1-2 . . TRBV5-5 CASSFLSDHTF TGTGCCAGCAGCTTTCTCTCAGATCACACCTTC
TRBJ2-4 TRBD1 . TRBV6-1 CASSEAFDRVSKNIQYF TGTGCCAGCAGTGAAGCTTTCGACAGGGTGTCCAAAAACATTCAGTACTTC
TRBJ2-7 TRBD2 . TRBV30 CAWSYKLGTSGSMGQYF TGTGCCTGGAGTTACAAATTAGGGACTAGCGGGAGTATGGGGCAGTACTTC
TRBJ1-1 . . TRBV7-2 CASSSTALNTEAFF TGTGCCAGCAGCTCGACAGCCTTGAACACTGAAGCTTTCTTT
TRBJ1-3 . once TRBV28 CASSPPQGGDSGNTIYF TGTGCCAGCAGTCCTCCACAAGGGGGTGATTCTGGAAACACCATATATTTT
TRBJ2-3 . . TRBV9 CASSRAADTQYF TGTGCCAGCAGCAGAGCGGCCGATACGCAGTATTTT
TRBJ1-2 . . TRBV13 CASSSRSGNGYTF TGTGCCAGCAGCTCCCGATCGGGGAATGGCTACACCTTC
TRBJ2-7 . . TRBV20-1 CSATGAHEQYF TGCAGTGCTACAGGGGCCCACGAGCAGTACTTC
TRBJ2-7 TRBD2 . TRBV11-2 CASSLEFAGGGEQYF TGTGCCAGCAGCTTAGAGTTTGCGGGAGGAGGAGAGCAGTACTTC
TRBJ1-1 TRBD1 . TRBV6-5 CASSTGGVDTEAFF TGTGCCAGCAGTACAGGGGGGGTAGACACTGAAGCTTTCTTT
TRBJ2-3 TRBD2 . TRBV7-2 CASSPRLAGGRTDTQYF TGTGCCAGCAGCCCTAGACTAGCGGGAGGTCGAACAGATACGCAGTATTTT
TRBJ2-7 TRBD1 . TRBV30 CAWSTPGRGLYEQYF TGTGCCTGGAGTACCCCAGGCAGGGGGTTGTACGAGCAGTACTTC
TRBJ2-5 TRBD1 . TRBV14 CASSLDRAETQYF TGTGCCAGCAGCCTGGACAGGGCGGAGACCCAGTACTTC
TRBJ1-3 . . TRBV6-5 CASSSGLYTQGNTIYF TGTGCCAGCAGTTCCGGACTATACACACAGGGAAACACCATATATTTT
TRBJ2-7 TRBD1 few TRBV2 CASSEGQLSSYEQYF TGTGCCAGCAGTGAGGGACAGCTAAGCTCCTACGAGCAGTACTTC
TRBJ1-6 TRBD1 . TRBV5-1 CASSWGQGTNSPLHF TGCGCCAGCAGCTGGGGACAGGGCACTAATTCACCCCTCCACTTT
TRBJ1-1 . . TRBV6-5 CASSYLRAGAFF TGTGCCAGCAGTTACCTGAGGGCGGGAGCTTTCTTT
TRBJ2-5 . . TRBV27 CASSLMQRGMETQYF TGTGCCAGCAGTTTAATGCAACGGGGAATGGAGACCCAGTACTTC
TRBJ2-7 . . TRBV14 CASSPQVGPTKQYF TGTGCCAGCAGCCCCCAGGTGGGGCCTACGAAGCAGTACTTC
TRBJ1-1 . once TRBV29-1 CSVEDRGEAFF TGCAGCGTTGAAGATCGGGGTGAAGCTTTCTTT
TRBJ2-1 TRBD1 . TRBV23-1 CASTTSDRGEVNEQFF TGCGCCAGCACCACCTCCGACAGGGGTGAGGTCAATGAGCAGTTCTTC
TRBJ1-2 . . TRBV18 CASSPPKRPGHGYTF TGTGCCAGCTCACCACCAAAGCGGCCGGGCCATGGCTACACCTTC
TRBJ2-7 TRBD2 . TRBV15 CATSTLAGGLEQYF TGTGCCACCAGCACTCTAGCGGGGGGTCTCGAGCAGTACTTC
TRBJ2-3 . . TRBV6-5 CASRSGVVTDTQYF TGTGCCAGCAGGTCCGGGGTAGTCACAGATACGCAGTATTTT
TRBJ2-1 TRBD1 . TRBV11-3 CASSLGQGSYNEQFF TGTGCCAGCAGCTTAGGACAGGGTTCCTACAATGAGCAGTTCTTC
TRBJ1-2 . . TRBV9 CASSSGEQYGYTF TGTGCCAGCAGCTCCGGGGAGCAGTATGGCTACACCTTC
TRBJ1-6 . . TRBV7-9 CASSLRVVNSPLHF TGTGCCAGCAGCTTGAGGGTTGTCAATTCACCCCTCCACTTT
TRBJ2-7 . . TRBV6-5 CASSHSAGTYEQYF TGTGCCAGCAGCCACTCGGCAGGAACCTACGAGCAGTACTTC
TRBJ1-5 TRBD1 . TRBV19 CASNKGARRQPQHF TGTGCCAGTAATAAGGGGGCGAGAAGGCAGCCCCAGCATTTT
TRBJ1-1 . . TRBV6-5 CASNPAGQKNTEAFF TGTGCCAGCAATCCAGCGGGACAAAAGAACACTGAAGCTTTCTTT
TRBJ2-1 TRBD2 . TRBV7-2 CASSPRTSTRNEQFF TGTGCCAGCAGCCCCCGGACTAGCACTCGGAATGAGCAGTTCTTC
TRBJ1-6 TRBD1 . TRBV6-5 CASSYGDRGGSPLHF TGTGCCAGCAGTTATGGGGACAGGGGAGGATCACCCCTCCACTTT
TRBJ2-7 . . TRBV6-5 CASSYASESYEQYF TGTGCCAGCAGTTATGCTAGCGAATCCTACGAGCAGTACTTC
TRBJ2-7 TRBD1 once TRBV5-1 CASRGQGVSYEQYF TGCGCCAGCAGAGGACAGGGGGTCTCCTACGAGCAGTACTTC
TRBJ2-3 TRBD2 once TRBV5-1 CASSLVAGADTQYF TGCGCCAGCAGCTTAGTAGCGGGAGCAGATACGCAGTATTTT
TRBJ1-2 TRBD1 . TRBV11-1 CASSLDRGGGYTF TGTGCCAGCAGCCTCGACAGGGGAGGAGGCTACACCTTC
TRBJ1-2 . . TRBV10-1 CASSGAAGYTF TGCGCCAGCAGTGGAGCCGCGGGCTACACCTTC
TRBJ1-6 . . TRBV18 CASSPSGQNSPLHF TGTGCCAGCTCACCTTCAGGACAGAATTCACCCCTCCACTTT
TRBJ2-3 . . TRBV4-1 CASREGTSTDTQYF TGCGCCAGCCGCGAGGGGACTAGCACAGATACGCAGTATTTT